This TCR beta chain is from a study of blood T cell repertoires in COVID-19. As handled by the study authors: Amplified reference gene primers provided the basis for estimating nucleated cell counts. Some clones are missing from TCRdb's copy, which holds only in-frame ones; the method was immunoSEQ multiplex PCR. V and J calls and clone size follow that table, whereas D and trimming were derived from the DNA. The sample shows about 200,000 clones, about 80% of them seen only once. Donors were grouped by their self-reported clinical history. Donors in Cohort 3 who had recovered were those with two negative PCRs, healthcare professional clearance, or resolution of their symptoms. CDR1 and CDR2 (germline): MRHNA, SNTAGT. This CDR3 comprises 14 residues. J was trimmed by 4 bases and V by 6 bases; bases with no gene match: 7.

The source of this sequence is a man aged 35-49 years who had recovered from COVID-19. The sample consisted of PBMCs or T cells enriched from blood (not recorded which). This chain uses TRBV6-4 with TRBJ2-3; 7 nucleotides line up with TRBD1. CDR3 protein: CASSPRDSSDTQYF. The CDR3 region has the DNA TGTGCCAGCAGCCCCCGGGACAGTTCAGATACGCAGTATTTT.